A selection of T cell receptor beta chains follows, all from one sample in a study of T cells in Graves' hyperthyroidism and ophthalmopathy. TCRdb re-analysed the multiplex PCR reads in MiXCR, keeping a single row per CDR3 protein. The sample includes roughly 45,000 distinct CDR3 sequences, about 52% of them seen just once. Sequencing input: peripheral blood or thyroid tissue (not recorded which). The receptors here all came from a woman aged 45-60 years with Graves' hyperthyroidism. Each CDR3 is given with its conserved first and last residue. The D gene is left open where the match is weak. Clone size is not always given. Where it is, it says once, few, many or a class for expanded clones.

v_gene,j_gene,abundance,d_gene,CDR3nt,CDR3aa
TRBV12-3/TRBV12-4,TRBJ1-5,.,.,TGTGCCAGCAGTTTAGCGCACGGGGAGCTCAATCAGCCCCAGCATTTT,CASSLAHGELNQPQHF
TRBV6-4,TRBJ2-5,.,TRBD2,TGTGCCAGCAGTGACCCGACTAGCGGGAGCGAAGAGACCCAGTACTTC,CASSDPTSGSEETQYF
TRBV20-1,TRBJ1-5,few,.,TGCAGTGCTTCCGGGACAATGGGGGATGGTGGTCAGCCCCAGCATTTT,CSASGTMGDGGQPQHF
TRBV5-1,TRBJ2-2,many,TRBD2,TGCGCCAGCAGACGACTAGCGGGGGGCACCGGGGAGCTGTTTTTT,CASRRLAGGTGELFF
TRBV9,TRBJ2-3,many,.,TGTGCCAGCAGGTCGGGACCGAACACAGATACGCAGTATTTT,CASRSGPNTDTQYF
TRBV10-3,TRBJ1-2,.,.,TGTGCCATCAGTCCCAGCGACAGTTTGAACTATGGCTACACCTTC,CAISPSDSLNYGYTF
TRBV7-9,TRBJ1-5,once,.,TGTGCCAGCAGCTTTGACGGAGACTTCAATCAGCCCCAGCATTTT,CASSFDGDFNQPQHF
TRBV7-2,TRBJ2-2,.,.,TGTGCCAGCATCCCTCTTGATGGGGAGCTGTTTTTT,CASIPLDGELFF
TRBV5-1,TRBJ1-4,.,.,TGCGCCAGCAGGCGAGGGGAAAACACTGAAAAACTGTTTTTT,CASRRGENTEKLFF
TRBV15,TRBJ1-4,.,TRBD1,TGTGCCACCAGCAGTGAGGGGGACAGCCCTAATGAAAAACTGTTTTTT,CATSSEGDSPNEKLFF
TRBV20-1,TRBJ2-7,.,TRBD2,TGCGGTGCGCTATCCGGGACTAGCGGGATTCCCCCCTACGAGCAGTACTTC,CGALSGTSGIPPYEQYF
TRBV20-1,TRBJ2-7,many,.,TGCAGCGCCGGGCCAAACTACGAGCAGTACTTC,CSAGPNYEQYF
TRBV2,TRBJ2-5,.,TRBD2,TGTGCCAGCCGGGGACTAGCGGGAGGCCGGGGAGAGACCCAGTACTTC,CASRGLAGGRGETQYF
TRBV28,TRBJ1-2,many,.,TGTGCCAGCAGCACCCGGAGTGCCGAAACGATCTATGGCTACACCTTC,CASSTRSAETIYGYTF
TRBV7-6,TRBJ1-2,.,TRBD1,TGTGCCAGCAGTCCCTTGATCAAGGGGGCGAGCTACACCTTC,CASSPLIKGASYTF
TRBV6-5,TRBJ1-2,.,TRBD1,TGTGCCAGCAGTTTTCGGACAGGGAGTTCTTCTGGAAACACCTTC,CASSFRTGSSSGNTF
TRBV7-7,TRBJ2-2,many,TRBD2,TGTGCTAGCAGACGCGGGAGGGAGACCGGGGAGCTGTTTTTT,CASRRGRETGELFF
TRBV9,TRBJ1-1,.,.,TGTGCCAGCAGCGTAGGTCCAGGGTTGATCACTGAGGCTTTCTTT,CASSVGPGLITEAFF
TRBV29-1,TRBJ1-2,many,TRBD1,TGCAGCGCCGGACAGGCTAACTATGGCTACACCTTC,CSAGQANYGYTF
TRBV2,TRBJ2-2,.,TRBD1,TGTGCCAGCAGTGGACAGGGAAGCGGGGAGCTGTTTTTT,CASSGQGSGELFF
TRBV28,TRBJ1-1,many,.,TGTGCCAGCAGTTTAATCGCCGCCACTGAAGCTTTCTTT,CASSLIAATEAFF
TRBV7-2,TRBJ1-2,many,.,TGTGCCAGCAGCTTAACCGACTATGGCTACACCTTC,CASSLTDYGYTF
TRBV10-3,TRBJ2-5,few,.,TGTGCCATCAGTGCGGCCGGAGAAGTTGAGACCCAGTACTTC,CAISAAGEVETQYF
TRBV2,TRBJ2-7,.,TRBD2,TGTGCCAGCAGCGTCGGGACTAGCGGGAGTGGGAAGTACTTC,CASSVGTSGSGKYF
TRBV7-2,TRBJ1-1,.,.,TGTGCCAGCAGCTCGAGGCCCGGGGGGGCTGAAGCTTTCTTT,CASSSRPGGAEAFF
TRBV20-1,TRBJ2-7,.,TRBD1,TGCAGTGCCCAGGGACAGGGGGCGGGCTACGAGCAGTACTTC,CSAQGQGAGYEQYF
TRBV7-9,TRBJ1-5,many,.,TGTGCCAGCAGCTTATCAGTCGGCAGGGATAATCAGCCCCAGCATTTT,CASSLSVGRDNQPQHF
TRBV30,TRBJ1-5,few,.,TGTGCCTGGAGATTGGGTCATGATCAGCCCCAGCATTTT,CAWRLGHDQPQHF
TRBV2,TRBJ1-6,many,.,TGTGCCAGCAGTTTCGGGAGGCAGAGTAATTCACCCCTCCACTTT,CASSFGRQSNSPLHF
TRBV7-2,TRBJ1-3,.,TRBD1,TGTGCCAGCAGCTTCACAGGGGGCGGCGGAAACACCATATATTTT,CASSFTGGGGNTIYF
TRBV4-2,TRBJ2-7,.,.,TGTACCAGCAGCCAAGATGGGTACGAGGACGAGCAGTACTTC,CTSSQDGYEDEQYF
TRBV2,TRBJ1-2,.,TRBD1,TGTGCCAGCAAAGGGGGCAGCCAAGGGGGCTACACCTTT,CASKGGSQGGYTF
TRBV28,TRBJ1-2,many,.,TGTGCCAGCAGTTTGCGAGGGGATAACTATGGCTACACCTTC,CASSLRGDNYGYTF
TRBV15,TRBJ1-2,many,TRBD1,TGTGCCACCAGCAGAGATCAACGGACAGGGGGCGGCTACACCTTC,CATSRDQRTGGGYTF
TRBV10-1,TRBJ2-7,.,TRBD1,TGCGCCAGCAGTGAGGGACAGGGGGCCTACGAGCAGTACTTC,CASSEGQGAYEQYF
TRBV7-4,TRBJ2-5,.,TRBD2,TGTGCCAGCAGCAAACGATTGGGACTAGCGGGACAAGAGACCCAGTACTTC,CASSKRLGLAGQETQYF
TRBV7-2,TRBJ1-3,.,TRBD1,TGTGCCAGCAGTTGGACAGGGGTTGGAAACACCATATATTTT,CASSWTGVGNTIYF
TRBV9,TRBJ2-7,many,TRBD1,TGTGCCAGCAGCGTACGGCCGGGACAGATCTACGAGCAGTACTTC,CASSVRPGQIYEQYF
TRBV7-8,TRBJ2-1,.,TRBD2,TGTGCCAGCAGCTTAGCTATTAGCGGGACGAGTGAGCAGTTCTTC,CASSLAISGTSEQFF
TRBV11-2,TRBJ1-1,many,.,TGTGCCAGCAGCTCTATAATCGGGACTTACGGGGACACTGAAGCTTTCTTT,CASSSIIGTYGDTEAFF
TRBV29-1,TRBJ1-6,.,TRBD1,TGCAGCGGACAGGGCAGGGGGAATTCACCCCTCCACTTT,CSGQGRGNSPLHF
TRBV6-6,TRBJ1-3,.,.,TGTGCCAGCAGTGATGCCAGAAGTGGGTTCGGAAACACCATATATTTT,CASSDARSGFGNTIYF
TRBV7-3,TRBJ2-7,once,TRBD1,TGTGCCAGCAGCCCTACGACAGGGGTGTGGGAGCAGTACTTC,CASSPTTGVWEQYF
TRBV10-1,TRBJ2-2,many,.,TGCGCCAGCAGTGAGTCAGGGAACACCGGGGAGCTGTTTTTT,CASSESGNTGELFF
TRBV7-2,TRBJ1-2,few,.,TGTGCCAGCAGCTTAGCAGTCGCTAACTATGGCTACACCTTC,CASSLAVANYGYTF
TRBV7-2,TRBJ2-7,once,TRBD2,TGTGCCAGCAGCCGGGACAAGCGGGAGAGGTACTTC,CASSRDKRERYF
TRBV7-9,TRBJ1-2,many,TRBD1,TGTGCCAGCACTCAAGGGACAGGGGTTGGCTACACCTTC,CASTQGTGVGYTF
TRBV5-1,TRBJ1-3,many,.,TGCGCCAGCAGCGGACGGGGCGATGGAAACACCATATATTTT,CASSGRGDGNTIYF
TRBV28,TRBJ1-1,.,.,TGTGCCAGCAGTTTGACTCGAATAAGTTCTGAAGCTTTCTTT,CASSLTRISSEAFF
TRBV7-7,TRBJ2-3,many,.,TGTGCTAGCAGCTTAAACTCGGCGACAGATACGCAGTATTTT,CASSLNSATDTQYF
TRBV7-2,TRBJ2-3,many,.,TGTGCCAGCAGCTCCAACCTAGACGGGGAGTATTTT,CASSSNLDGEYF
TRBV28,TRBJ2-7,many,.,TGTGCCACACAGGGTTTGGCCTACGAGCAGTACTTC,CATQGLAYEQYF
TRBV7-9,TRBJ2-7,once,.,TGTGCCAGTAGTCGGGCAAGGGTAGGATCCTACGAGCAGTACTTC,CASSRARVGSYEQYF
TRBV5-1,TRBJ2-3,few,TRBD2,TGCGCCAGCAGCTTGGTTACTAGCGGGAGATGGGGCACAGATACGCAGTATTTT,CASSLVTSGRWGTDTQYF